The sequence of this T cell receptor beta chain was determined in a study of immune evolution from preneoplasia to lung adenocarcinoma. Study-wide background: HLA loss of heterozygosity: about 7% AIS, over 12% MIA, about 35% ADC, none AAH.

Whole-study results and caveats: Top clone frequencies peaked in normal lung, apparently declining through invasive adenocarcinoma. Normal lung had highest clonality; later lesions appeared denser, more diverse.

Data came from immunoSEQ multiplex PCR; TCRdb stores just in-frame clones and leaves some out. Here the sample spans about 10,000 clones, under 80% being singletons. In the case of this clone: Its antigen remains unidentified.

Trimming stripped 5 bases from V and 9 bases from J, with 11 bases between. The CDR3 extends over 12 amino acids. Germline V gene sequence: CDR1 SGHTA, CDR2 FQGNSA. Nucleic acids came from premalignant or tumor cells enriched by macro-dissection. The sequence came from a person aged 55-80 years with lung adenocarcinoma. Sequencing was carried out using FFPE minimally invasive lung adenocarcinoma tissue. The J gene is TRBJ2-1, the V gene TRBV7-2; D ambiguous. For the CDR3, the DNA is TGTGCCAGCAGCCGAGTGGGCGGTGAGCAGTTCTTC. Amino acid sequence: CASSRVGGEQFF.